The TCR beta chain described here comes from a study of tumor and adjacent non-tumor tissue in lung cancer. General study findings and limits: In normal lung, the top 100 clones were significantly more dominant than in tumor.

Comments on this clonotype: The antigen is undetermined. A junction boundary mismatches the germline segment, possibly from a read error.

The library came from three nested PCR rounds adapted from ARM-PCR protocols. MiXCR, applied by TCRdb to the multiplex PCR reads, yields one record per CDR3 protein. The data hold about 86,000 distinct CDR3 sequences, with roughly three quarters observed a single time. Germline V CDR1 and CDR2: MGHRA, YSYEKL. The CDR3 has 15 residues. This sample's RNA came from whole unsorted tissue. Distant lung tissue was collected more than 3 cm away from the tumor edge. What was sequenced was distant non-tumor lung tissue. This sequence originates from a woman aged 50 to 60 with non-small cell lung cancer. The J gene is TRBJ2-2, the V gene TRBV4-1; 9 bases fit TRBD2. The CDR3 sequence is CSSSQLAGLTGELFF. The CDR3 DNA follows: TGTTCCAGCAGTCAACTAGCGGGCCTCACCGGGGAGCTGTTTTTT.